This TCR beta chain was documented in a study of post-analysis software for immune sequencing data. About the research overall: Relapsing-remitting, secondary progressive and progressive-relapsing forms of multiple sclerosis all featured among disease courses.

A remark on this clonotype: What it binds is unknown.

Prepared TCR beta cDNA libraries contained unique molecular identifiers. Some 500,000 cDNA molecules were obtained per 1 to 10 million input T cells. TCRdb fed the PCR reads into MiXCR, producing one record per CDR3 protein. The repertoire holds 750,000 to 900,000 distinct CDR3 sequences, with about 45% as singletons. Study-wide points: Batch-matched samples strongly co-clustered by F measure. Normalized Chao1 diversity was significantly reduced in patients versus controls. Patients had higher frequencies than controls of about five TRBV segments, including TRBV5-6, TRBV5-1 and TRBV20-1.

The CDR3 is made up of 11 amino acids. Germline lookup yields CDR1 MGHDK and CDR2 SYGVNS. This chain connects TRBV25-1 to TRBJ2-5; possible D gene TRBD1, 6 bases. The better agreement between TRBJ2-7 and the DNA end casts doubt on the J call. The clonotype originates from a girl between 5 and 17 years old with multiple sclerosis. The sequencing sample was made of blood. The DNA of the CDR3 is TGTGCCAGCAGTAACAGGGACGAGCAGTACTTC. Amino acids: CASSNRDEQYF.